A selection of T cell receptor beta chains follows, all from one sample in a study of control samples from healthy donors and cancer patients. Data came from immunoSEQ multiplex PCR; TCRdb stores just in-frame clones and leaves some out. The table shows about 74,000 clones, with about 88% occurring only once. The sample taken for sequencing was blood. The source is a woman aged 50 to 60 in good health. The CDR3 runs from the conserved cysteine through the conserved F or W. A D gene is named only where the DNA matches it firmly. Clone size is given for some rows only: seen once, a few or many times, or a class if the clone is expanded.

V: TRBV5-1; length: 18; J: TRBJ2-6; size: -; D: -; CDR3: CASSTWTDLNSGANVLTF; DNA: TGCGCCAGCAGCACTTGGACAGACCTCAACTCTGGGGCCAACGTCCTGACTTTC
V: TRBV2; length: 14; J: TRBJ2-2; size: -; D: TRBD2; CDR3: CASSFRLASGELFF; DNA: TGTGCCAGCAGTTTTAGACTAGCCTCCGGGGAGCTGTTTTTT
V: TRBV7-9; length: 19; J: TRBJ2-2; size: -; D: -; CDR3: CASSLAGPRWGPTTGELFF; DNA: TGTGCCAGCAGCTTAGCCGGTCCTAGGTGGGGACCGACCACCGGGGAGCTGTTTTTT
V: TRBV11-2; length: 15; J: TRBJ2-2; size: -; D: -; CDR3: CASSLDTGWAGELFF; DNA: TGTGCCAGCAGCTTAGATACAGGGTGGGCCGGGGAGCTGTTTTTT
V: TRBV24-1; length: 12; J: TRBJ2-1; size: -; D: -; CDR3: CATSDLGPEQFF; DNA: TGTGCCACCAGTGATTTAGGTCCTGAGCAGTTCTTC
V: TRBV5-1; length: 13; J: TRBJ1-4; size: -; D: TRBD1; CDR3: CASSTGQNEKLFF; DNA: TGCGCCAGCAGCACGGGACAGAATGAAAAACTGTTTTTT
V: TRBV6-5; length: 12; J: TRBJ2-1; size: -; D: -; CDR3: CASSPRPRSTFF; DNA: TGTGCCAGCAGTCCGCGGCCCCGCTCCACGTTCTTC
V: TRBV3-1/TRBV3-2; length: 12; J: TRBJ1-6; size: -; D: -; CDR3: CASSKSEAPLHF; DNA: TGTGCCAGCAGCAAATCCGAGGCACCCCTCCACTTT
V: TRBV11-2; length: 11; J: TRBJ2-3; size: -; D: -; CDR3: CASSQLDTQYF; DNA: TGTGCCAGCAGCCAACTGGATACGCAGTATTTT
V: TRBV2; length: 13; J: TRBJ2-3; size: -; D: -; CDR3: CASSLLERDTQYF; DNA: TGTGCCAGCAGCCTACTAGAAAGAGATACGCAGTATTTT
V: TRBV3-1/TRBV3-2; length: 12; J: TRBJ1-1; size: few; D: -; CDR3: CASSREGSEAFF; DNA: TGTGCCAGCAGCCGCGAGGGGTCTGAAGCTTTCTTT
V: TRBV2; length: 14; J: TRBJ2-7; size: -; D: -; CDR3: CASSGRGGPNEQYF; DNA: TGTGCCAGCAGTGGTCGCGGGGGCCCCAACGAGCAGTACTTC
V: TRBV5-4; length: 12; J: TRBJ1-5; size: -; D: -; CDR3: CASSLGDQPQHF; DNA: TGTGCCAGCAGCTTGGGGGATCAGCCCCAGCATTTT
V: TRBV11-2; length: 13; J: TRBJ2-3; size: -; D: -; CDR3: CASTKTSTDTQYF; DNA: TGTGCCAGCACCAAGACGAGCACAGATACGCAGTATTTT
V: TRBV9; length: 16; J: TRBJ1-5; size: -; D: -; CDR3: CASSVEGRLGNQPQHF; DNA: TGTGCCAGCAGCGTAGAGGGACGTCTAGGGAATCAGCCCCAGCATTTT
V: TRBV18; length: 14; J: TRBJ2-2; size: -; D: -; CDR3: CASSAGILTGELFF; DNA: TGTGCCAGCTCAGCTGGCATTCTCACCGGGGAGCTGTTTTTT
V: TRBV9; length: 13; J: TRBJ2-2; size: -; D: -; CDR3: CASSVQFGGELFF; DNA: TGTGCCAGCAGCGTACAATTCGGCGGGGAGCTGTTTTTT
V: TRBV5-5; length: 15; J: TRBJ1-2; size: -; D: -; CDR3: CASSFRQEPNYGYTF; DNA: TGTGCCAGCAGCTTTAGACAGGAGCCTAACTATGGCTACACCTTC
V: TRBV4-1; length: 16; J: TRBJ1-3; size: -; D: -; CDR3: CASSQVQFNVGNTIYF; DNA: TGCGCCAGCAGTCAGGTACAGTTTAATGTCGGAAACACCATATATTTT
V: TRBV20-1; length: 11; J: TRBJ1-1; size: -; D: -; CDR3: CSATGYSEAFF; DNA: TGCAGTGCTACAGGGTACAGTGAAGCTTTCTTT
V: TRBV21-1; length: 18; J: TRBJ1-1; size: -; D: -; CDR3: CASSPVGRDEPLNTEAFF; DNA: TGTGCCAGCAGCCCTGTAGGCAGGGATGAGCCTTTGAACACTGAAGCTTTCTTT
V: TRBV7-2; length: 13; J: TRBJ1-2; size: -; D: -; CDR3: CASSLMGVYGYTF; DNA: TGTGCCAGCAGCTTAATGGGAGTCTATGGCTACACCTTC
V: TRBV5-1; length: 11; J: TRBJ1-1; size: -; D: -; CDR3: CASSAGLEAFF; DNA: TGCGCCAGCAGCGCAGGATTGGAAGCTTTCTTT
V: TRBV2; length: 14; J: TRBJ1-3; size: -; D: -; CDR3: CASSEIDSGNTIYF; DNA: TGTGCCAGCAGTGAGATAGACTCTGGAAACACCATATATTTT
V: TRBV11-2; length: 16; J: TRBJ2-3; size: few; D: TRBD2; CDR3: CASSSRTSGPTDTQYF; DNA: TGTGCCAGCAGCTCTAGGACTAGCGGGCCCACAGATACGCAGTATTTT
V: TRBV7-9; length: 15; J: TRBJ1-5; size: -; D: -; CDR3: CASSSGWDGNQPQHF; DNA: TGTGCCAGCAGCTCTGGATGGGACGGCAATCAGCCCCAGCATTTT
V: TRBV18; length: 17; J: TRBJ1-1; size: -; D: TRBD1; CDR3: CASSPRDRGKGNTEAFF; DNA: TGTGCCAGCTCACCACGGGACAGGGGAAAGGGGAACACTGAAGCTTTCTTT
V: TRBV2; length: 16; J: TRBJ2-3; size: -; D: -; CDR3: CASSEGWQPGTDTQYF; DNA: TGTGCCAGCAGTGAGGGGTGGCAACCGGGCACAGATACGCAGTATTTT
V: TRBV6-5; length: 13; J: TRBJ1-2; size: -; D: -; CDR3: CASRPRTVYGYTF; DNA: TGTGCCAGCAGACCTCGGACAGTTTATGGCTACACCTTC
V: TRBV29-1; length: 13; J: TRBJ1-2; size: -; D: -; CDR3: CSAARALMNGYTF; DNA: TGCAGCGCCGCCCGGGCATTGATGAACGGCTACACCTTC
V: TRBV9; length: 14; J: TRBJ1-3; size: -; D: -; CDR3: CASSVGSDRNTIYF; DNA: TGTGCCAGCAGCGTAGGGAGCGACAGAAACACCATATATTTT
V: TRBV21-1; length: 14; J: TRBJ2-7; size: -; D: -; CDR3: CASSPRQQGREQYF; DNA: TGTGCCAGCAGCCCTCGGCAACAGGGGAGGGAGCAGTACTTC
V: TRBV5-1; length: 14; J: TRBJ1-1; size: -; D: -; CDR3: CASSLGVAGTEAFF; DNA: TGCGCCAGCAGCTTGGGTGTTGCGGGCACTGAAGCTTTCTTT
V: TRBV5-6; length: 13; J: TRBJ1-5; size: -; D: -; CDR3: CASSLYSNQPQHF; DNA: TGTGCCAGCAGCTTGTATAGCAATCAGCCCCAGCATTTT
V: TRBV20-1; length: 15; J: TRBJ2-2; size: -; D: TRBD1; CDR3: CSAGGQEPNTGELFF; DNA: TGCAGTGCTGGTGGACAGGAACCGAACACCGGGGAGCTGTTTTTT
V: TRBV5-5; length: 16; J: TRBJ2-3; size: -; D: TRBD1; CDR3: CASSLKGQGIADTQYF; DNA: TGTGCCAGCAGCTTGAAGGGACAGGGAATTGCAGATACGCAGTATTTT
V: TRBV4-1; length: 12; J: TRBJ2-4; size: -; D: -; CDR3: CASSQDGTFQYF; DNA: TGCGCCAGCAGCCAAGATGGCACTTTTCAGTACTTC
V: TRBV5-1; length: 16; J: TRBJ2-6; size: -; D: -; CDR3: CASSGTPSSGANVLTF; DNA: TGCGCCAGCAGCGGGACTCCTAGCTCTGGGGCCAACGTCCTGACTTTC
V: TRBV9; length: 14; J: TRBJ2-3; size: -; D: TRBD1; CDR3: CASSVGQGADTQYF; DNA: TGTGCCAGCAGCGTAGGACAGGGCGCAGATACGCAGTATTTT
V: TRBV27; length: 15; J: TRBJ1-2; size: -; D: -; CDR3: CASSFLSGRNYGYTF; DNA: TGTGCCAGCAGTTTCTTATCGGGACGGAACTATGGCTACACCTTC
V: TRBV9; length: 15; J: TRBJ2-7; size: -; D: TRBD2; CDR3: CASSVAGGGAYEQYF; DNA: TGTGCCAGCAGCGTAGCTGGCGGGGGGGCCTACGAGCAGTACTTC
V: TRBV18; length: 18; J: TRBJ2-1; size: -; D: TRBD2; CDR3: CASSPSSGGAGSYNEQFF; DNA: TGTGCCAGCTCACCAAGCAGCGGGGGGGCTGGATCCTACAATGAGCAGTTCTTC
V: TRBV19; length: 15; J: TRBJ2-1; size: -; D: TRBD2; CDR3: CATRRTSGGEYEQFF; DNA: TGTGCCACCAGACGGACTAGCGGGGGGGAATATGAGCAGTTCTTC
V: TRBV19; length: 14; J: TRBJ1-2; size: -; D: TRBD1; CDR3: CASSSQTGPYGYTF; DNA: TGTGCCAGTAGTTCCCAGACAGGGCCCTATGGCTACACCTTC
V: TRBV6-6; length: 14; J: TRBJ1-6; size: -; D: TRBD1; CDR3: CASTRQGDNSPLHF; DNA: TGTGCCAGCACACGACAGGGGGATAATTCACCCCTCCACTTT
V: TRBV5-6; length: 13; J: TRBJ2-2; size: -; D: -; CDR3: CASTGQNTGELFF; DNA: TGTGCCAGCACGGGACAGAACACCGGGGAGCTGTTTTTT
V: TRBV2; length: 15; J: TRBJ1-5; size: -; D: -; CDR3: CASTAGSSDNQPQHF; DNA: TGTGCCAGCACGGCTGGTTCCTCCGATAATCAGCCCCAGCATTTT
V: TRBV5-5; length: 15; J: TRBJ2-7; size: -; D: -; CDR3: CASSLARVSSYEQYF; DNA: TGTGCCAGCAGCTTGGCCAGAGTCAGCTCCTACGAGCAGTACTTC
V: TRBV15; length: 13; J: TRBJ2-2; size: -; D: -; CDR3: CATSRTRGGELFF; DNA: TGTGCCACCAGTCGGACCAGGGGCGGGGAGCTGTTTTTT
V: TRBV11-2; length: 15; J: TRBJ2-1; size: -; D: -; CDR3: CASSLVKASYNEQFF; DNA: TGTGCCAGCAGCTTAGTAAAGGCTTCCTACAATGAGCAGTTCTTC
V: TRBV10-3; length: 11; J: TRBJ2-7; size: once; D: -; CDR3: CAITANYEQYF; DNA: TGTGCCATAACGGCAAACTACGAGCAGTACTTC
V: TRBV14; length: 13; J: TRBJ1-1; size: -; D: -; CDR3: CASSLLGTFEAFF; DNA: TGTGCCAGCAGTCTCCTTGGGACATTTGAAGCTTTCTTT
V: TRBV2; length: 13; J: TRBJ2-2; size: -; D: -; CDR3: CASTARSTGELFF; DNA: TGTGCCAGCACAGCACGGAGCACCGGGGAGCTGTTTTTT
V: TRBV20-1; length: 11; J: TRBJ2-1; size: -; D: -; CDR3: CSASSGYEQFF; DNA: TGCAGTGCTAGTTCAGGGTATGAGCAGTTCTTC
V: TRBV5-4; length: 18; J: TRBJ1-3; size: -; D: -; CDR3: CASSLGRGRSANGNTIYF; DNA: TGTGCCAGCAGCTTAGGGAGGGGACGATCGGCGAATGGAAACACCATATATTTT